The next 24 T cell receptor beta chains were all read from a single sample in a study of cytomegalovirus exposure and HLA in healthy donors. Profiling relied on immunoSEQ multiplex PCR, and the TCRdb table lists in-frame clones only, not all of them. The sample yields 80,000 to 100,000 clones, around 88% seen once. Sequenced sample: PBMCs. These receptors all stem from a young woman in good health and CMV-seronegative.

The gene calls are TRBV5-1 and TRBJ2-2, with D possibly TRBD2 on 7 matching bases. Germline CDR1 reads SGHRS; CDR2 reads YFSETQ. Trimming pared 0 bases from V and 4 bases from J, leaving 19 bases between. The CDR3 extends over 18 amino acids. The CDR3 spells CASSLVGAGHGSTGELFF. The CDR3 DNA is TGCGCCAGCAGCTTGGTAGGAGCGGGACATGGGAGCACCGGGGAGCTGTTTTTT.

The rearrangement links TRBV19 to TRBJ2-7; TRBD2 is a possible D gene (6 bases). CDR1 is LNHDA, CDR2 SQIVND, per germline (reference sequence). V lost 8 bases and J lost 3, with 11 bases in between. The CDR3 contains 12 residues. The CDR3 coding sequence is TGTGCCAGTGGGACCGGGGGCTACGAGCAGTACTTC. Protein sequence: CASGTGGYEQYF.

The chain combines TRBV6-5 with TRBJ1-4; D unclear. V was pared by 6 bases and J by 0 bases, with 8 bases between. The CDR3 has 14 amino acids. Germline V gene data show CDR1 as MNHEY and CDR2 as SVGAGI. CDR3 in amino acids: CASRRFATNEKLFF. DNA for the CDR3: TGTGCCAGCAGGCGATTTGCAACTAATGAAAAACTGTTTTTT.

The table lists this clone with a few counts. The rearrangement uses TRBV2 and TRBJ2-7; 13 nucleotides align to TRBD2. J was trimmed by 2 bases and V by 5 bases; bases with no gene match: 3. In germline, CDR1 is SNHLY, CDR2 FYNNEI. This CDR3 is built from 15 residues. The CDR3 here is CASSPTSGRAYEQYF. The DNA for the CDR3 is TGTGCCAGCAGTCCTACTAGCGGGAGGGCCTACGAGCAGTACTTC.

The chain is built from TRBV5-1 and TRBJ2-3; 8 nucleotides match TRBD1. This CDR3 is built from 16 residues. After removal of 0 bases from V and 2 bases from J, the junction contained 5 bases not matched to a gene. Germline values: CDR1 SGHRS, CDR2 YFSETQ. CDR3 sequence (DNA): TGCGCCAGCAGCTTGGGACAGGGGTCCGACACAGATACGCAGTATTTT. Translated: CASSLGQGSDTDTQYF.

This rearrangement joins TRBV27 to TRBJ1-6; 9 bases are shared with TRBD1. Germline V gene data show CDR1 as MNHEY and CDR2 as SMNVEV (reference sequence). The CDR3 is made up of 13 amino acids. With V trimmed by 6 bases and J by 8 bases, 2 bases remained unmatched. The CDR3 DNA reads TGTGCCAGCAGCGACAGGGGGTATTCACCCCTCCACTTT. It translates to CASSDRGYSPLHF.

The chain couples TRBV21-1 to TRBJ1-1. TRBV21-1 has pseudogene status. CDR3 length: 17 amino acids. The CDR3: CASSKRSSPRRNTEAFF. The CDR3 coding sequence is TGTGCCAGCAGCAAGCGTTCCAGCCCCCGGAGGAACACTGAAGCTTTCTTT.

The rearrangement links TRBV28 to TRBJ1-1; tentatively, D is TRBD1 (5 bases). This CDR3 is built from 15 residues. Germline V CDR1 and CDR2: MDHEN, SYDVKM. V shed 8 bases and J shed 0 bases, with 16 bases lying between them. The CDR3 loop is CASRPPTAMNTEAFF. The CDR3 DNA is TGTGCCAGCCGCCCTCCGACAGCTATGAACACTGAAGCTTTCTTT.

V is TRBV28 and J is TRBJ2-7, with 9 bases that match TRBD2. With V trimmed by 6 bases and J by 1 base, 7 bases remained unmatched. The CDR3 contains 15 residues. Germline lookup yields CDR1 MDHEN and CDR2 SYDVKM. Here the CDR3 DNA reads TGTGCCAGCAGGAGAAGACTAGCGGAGTCCTACGAGCAGTACTTC. Its protein product is CASRRRLAESYEQYF. Looking up the rest from reference TRBV28 and TRBJ2-7 gives the full variable domain: DVKVTQSSRYLVKRTGEKVFLECVQDMDHENMFWYRQDPGLGLRLIYFSYDVKMKEKGDIPEGYSVSREKKERFSLILESASTNQTSMYLCASRRRLAESYEQYFGPGTRLTVT.

This chain connects TRBV5-5 to TRBJ1-5; no definite D call. The germline V gene encodes CDR1 SGHKS and CDR2 YYEKEE (reference sequence). V shed 1 base and J shed 2 bases, with 4 bases lying between them. The CDR3 covers 13 residues. CDR3: CASSLQGNQPQHF. For the CDR3, the DNA is TGTGCCAGCAGCTTGCAGGGCAATCAGCCCCAGCATTTT.

Of note for this clone: The junction shows a germline mismatch at one end, possibly a read error. This chain uses TRBV7-7 with TRBJ2-7; 11 bases line up with TRBD1. Germline V lookup: CDR1 SSHAT, CDR2 FNYEAQ (reference sequence). This CDR3 is 14 amino acids long. CDR3 sequence: CASSNGQGAGEQYF. CDR3 DNA sequence: TGTGCTAGCAGCAATGGACAGGGGGCAGGAGAGCAGTACTTC.

The rearrangement joins TRBV4-2 to TRBJ2-1, with D perhaps TRBD1 (5 bases). CDR1 LGHNA and CDR2 YNFKEQ come from the germline V gene. This CDR3 has 12 residues. V was pared by 1 base and J by 12 bases, with 10 bases between. In DNA form, the CDR3 reads TGTGCCAGCAGCCAAGTCCCACAGGTGCAGTTCTTC. Its protein product is CASSQVPQVQFF.

The chain carries TRBV5-1 and TRBJ2-7; TRBD2 agrees at 9 bases. This CDR3 comprises 14 residues. V was clipped by 2 bases and J by 0 bases; unmatched bases: 0. Germline CDR1 and CDR2: SGHRS and YFSETQ. CDR3 residues: CASSFSGSSYEQYF. In DNA, the CDR3 is TGCGCCAGCAGCTTTAGCGGGAGCTCCTACGAGCAGTACTTC.

A word on this clone: Other DNA sequences in this specimen translate into the identical CDR3. J is TRBJ2-5 and V is TRBV10-3, with a possible D match to TRBD1 (6 bases). The CDR3 length is 13 residues. The germline V gene has CDR1 ENHRY and CDR2 SYGVKD. The germline V and J ends were trimmed by 3 bases and 5 bases, with 10 bases remaining between them. DNA of the CDR3: TGTGCCATCAGTGAATACAGGGAGGAGACCCAGTACTTC. Its protein is CAISEYREETQYF.

This chain joins TRBV29-1 and TRBJ1-5; the match to TRBD1 covers 8 bases. Germline assignment: CDR1 SQVTM and CDR2 ANQGSEA. This CDR3 has 13 amino acids. Trimming cost V 6 bases and J 7 bases; bases outside gene matches: 8. In nucleotides, the CDR3 is TGCAGCGTCCAACTCCGGACAGGGCAGCCCCAGCATTTT. It codes for CSVQLRTGQPQHF.

The chain joins TRBV4-1 to TRBJ2-2, with D maybe TRBD2 (6 bases). The CDR3 sequence is 15 residues long. The germline V and J ends were trimmed by 1 base and 0 bases, with 6 bases remaining between them. Germline V gives CDR1 MGHRA, CDR2 YSYEKL. The CDR3 DNA sequence: TGCGCCAGCAGCCAAGGGGGGGCGAACACCGGGGAGCTGTTTTTT. Its protein product is CASSQGGANTGELFF.

The rearrangement joins TRBV4-2 to TRBJ1-3, with D unresolved. Germline V CDR1 and CDR2: LGHNA, YNFKEQ. This CDR3 region has 17 residues. Trimming stripped 0 bases from V and 0 bases from J, with 12 bases between. The CDR3 spells CASSQDDSRFSGNTIYF. The CDR3 nucleotides are TGTGCCAGCAGCCAAGATGACTCACGCTTCTCTGGAAACACCATATATTTT.

The chain is built from TRBV7-3 and TRBJ2-1, with 7 bases that match TRBD1. The CDR3 has 13 amino acids. V trimming: 0 bases; J trimming: 7 bases; junction bases outside the gene matches: 0. Germline CDR1 SGHTA, CDR2 FQGTGA. DNA for the CDR3: TGTGCCAGCAGCTTAACGACAGGGAATGAGCAGTTCTTC. Its translation: CASSLTTGNEQFF.

The table lists this clone with a few counts. V is TRBV6-1 and J is TRBJ2-1, with 11 bases fitting TRBD2. The CDR3 has 15 amino acids. CDR1 is MNHNS, CDR2 SASEGT, per germline. V was pared by 7 bases and J by 10 bases, with 12 bases of the junction left unmatched. The CDR3 DNA reads TGTGCCAGCACCTTGCAAGGCCGGACTAGCGGGGAGCAGTTCTTC. Protein product: CASTLQGRTSGEQFF.

The chain carries TRBV28 and TRBJ1-1; 7 nucleotides agree with TRBD1. J was trimmed by 3 bases and V by 6 bases; bases with no gene match: 7. Germline V CDR1 and CDR2: MDHEN, SYDVKM. CDR3 length: 14 residues. Written as DNA, the CDR3 is TGTGCCAGCAGCCAGGGGGGTGCGGACACTGAAGCTTTCTTT. It specifies CASSQGGADTEAFF.

A remark on this clone: Different DNA sequences within this sample yield the same CDR3. J is TRBJ2-7 and V is TRBV6-1, with a tentative D call TRBD1 (5 bases). The CDR3 is made up of 13 amino acids. Trimming removed 2 bases from V and 2 bases from J, with 7 bases in between. Germline lookup yields CDR1 MNHNS and CDR2 SASEGT. CDR3 amino acids: CASSERQPYEQYF. The DNA of the CDR3 is TGTGCCAGCAGTGAACGACAGCCCTACGAGCAGTACTTC.

Comment on this clone: Its ends do not fully match the called genes, so a read error is possible. The CDR3 nucleotides are TGTGCCAGCAGGCGCTATAATGGGGAGGTCGCCCACTTC. Translating it yields CASRRYNGEVAHF. The chain carries TRBV27 and TRBJ2-4; D might be TRBD2 (6 bases). Germline CDR1 reads MNHEY; CDR2 reads SMNVEV (reference sequence). The CDR3 runs to 13 residues.

The chain combines TRBV5-6 with TRBJ2-1, with TRBD1 matching over 9 bases. This CDR3 is 15 amino acids long. The V segment lost 4 bases and the J segment 4 bases; nucleotides outside the gene matches: 6. Germline CDR1 and CDR2: SGHDT and YYEEEE. The CDR3 DNA reads TGTGCCAGCAGCCGGACAGGGGTGTTGTACAATGAGCAGTTCTTC. Translated, it gives CASSRTGVLYNEQFF.

The gene calls are TRBV28 and TRBJ2-7; 7 nucleotides align to TRBD2. CDR3 length: 14 amino acids. Germline-derived CDR1 and CDR2 are MDHEN and SYDVKM. After removal of 6 bases from V and 9 bases from J, the junction contained 14 bases not matched to a gene. The DNA of the CDR3 is TGTGCCAGCAGAGGCCCGCGGGAGCTAAAGTGGCAGTACTTC. This codes for CASRGPRELKWQYF.